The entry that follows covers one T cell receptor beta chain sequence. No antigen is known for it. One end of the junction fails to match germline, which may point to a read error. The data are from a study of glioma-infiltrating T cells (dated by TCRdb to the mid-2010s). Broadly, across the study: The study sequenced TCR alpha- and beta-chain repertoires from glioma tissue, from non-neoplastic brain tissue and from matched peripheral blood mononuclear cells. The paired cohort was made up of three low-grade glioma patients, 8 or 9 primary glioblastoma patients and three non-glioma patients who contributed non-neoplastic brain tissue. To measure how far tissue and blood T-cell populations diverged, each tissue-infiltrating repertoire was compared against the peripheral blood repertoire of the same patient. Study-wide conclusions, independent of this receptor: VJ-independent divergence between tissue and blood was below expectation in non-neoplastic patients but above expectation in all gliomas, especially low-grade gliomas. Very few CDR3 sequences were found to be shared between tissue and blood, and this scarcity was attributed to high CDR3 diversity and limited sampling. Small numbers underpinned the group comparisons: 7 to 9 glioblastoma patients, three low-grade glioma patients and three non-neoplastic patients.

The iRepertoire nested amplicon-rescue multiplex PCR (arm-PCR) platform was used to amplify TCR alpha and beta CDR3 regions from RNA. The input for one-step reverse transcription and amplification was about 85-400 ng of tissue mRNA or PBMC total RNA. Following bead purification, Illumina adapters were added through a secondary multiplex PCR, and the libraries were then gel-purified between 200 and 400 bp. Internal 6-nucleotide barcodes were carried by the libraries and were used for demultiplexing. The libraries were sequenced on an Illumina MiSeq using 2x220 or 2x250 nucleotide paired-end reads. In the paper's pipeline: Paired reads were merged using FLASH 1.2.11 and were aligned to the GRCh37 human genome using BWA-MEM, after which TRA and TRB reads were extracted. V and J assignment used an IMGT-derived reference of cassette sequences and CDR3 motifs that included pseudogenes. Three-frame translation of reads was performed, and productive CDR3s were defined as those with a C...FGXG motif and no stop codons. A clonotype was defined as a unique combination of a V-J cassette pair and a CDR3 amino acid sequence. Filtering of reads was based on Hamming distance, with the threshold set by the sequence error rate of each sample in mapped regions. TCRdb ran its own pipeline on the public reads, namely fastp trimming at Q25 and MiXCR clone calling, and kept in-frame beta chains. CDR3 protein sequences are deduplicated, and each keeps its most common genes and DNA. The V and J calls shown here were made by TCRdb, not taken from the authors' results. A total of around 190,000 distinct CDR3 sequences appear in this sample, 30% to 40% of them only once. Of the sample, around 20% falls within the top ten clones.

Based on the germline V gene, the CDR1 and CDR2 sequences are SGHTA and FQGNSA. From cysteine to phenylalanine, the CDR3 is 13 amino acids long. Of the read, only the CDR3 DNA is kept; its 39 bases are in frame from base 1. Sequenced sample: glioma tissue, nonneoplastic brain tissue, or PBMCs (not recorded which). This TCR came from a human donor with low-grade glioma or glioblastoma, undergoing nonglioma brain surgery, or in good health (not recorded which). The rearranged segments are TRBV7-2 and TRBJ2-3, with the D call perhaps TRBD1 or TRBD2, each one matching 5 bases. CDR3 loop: CASSLALGREKCF. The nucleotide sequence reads TGTGCAAGCAGCTTAGCGCTGGGCAGGGAGAAGTGTTTT.